These 11 T cell receptor beta chains originate from one sample sequenced in a study of T cell repertoires in cytomegalovirus infection. TCRdb reprocessed the reads via MiXCR and lists one record per CDR3 protein. The sample has some 100,000 distinct CDR3 sequences, 23% seen once. The sample consisted of CD8+ T cells from PBMCs. These receptors all stem from a human donor in good health (CMV status not recorded). Some clones in this sample may be carry-over from other donors' samples.

This clonotype was seen repeatedly, ten times or more. The chain recombines TRBV20-1 with TRBJ1-3; 9 bases line up with TRBD1. There are 14 residues in the CDR3. Germline V gives CDR1 DFQATT, CDR2 SNEGSKA (reference sequence). V lost 1 base and J lost 4; bases outside the gene matches: 2. CDR3 sequence (DNA): TGCAGTGCTAGAGGGGACAGGGCAGGAAACACCATATATTTT. As protein: CSARGDRAGNTIYF.

In this sample, this clonotype turned up a few times. The chain uses TRBV6-2 or TRBV6-3 and TRBJ2-3; D might be TRBD1 or TRBD2, each matching 5 bases. The CDR3 sequence is 14 residues long. Trimming took 6 bases from V and 2 from J, leaving 12 bases between them. CDR1 MNHEY and CDR2 SVGEGT come from the germline V gene. CDR3 amino acids: CASRGTGYTDTQYF. The DNA of the CDR3 is TGTGCCAGCAGGGGGACCGGGTACACAGATACGCAGTATTTT.

The DNA for the CDR3 is TGTGCCAGCATGGGGCAGTTCCTCTCTGGAAACACCATATATTTT. Translating gives CASMGQFLSGNTIYF. The genes are TRBV7-9 and TRBJ1-3; a possible D gene is TRBD1 (5 bases). The CDR3 extends over 15 amino acids. V was shortened by 7 bases and J by 0 bases, with 13 bases between the two germline ends. Germline V gene lookup returns CDR1 SEHNR and CDR2 FQNEAQ (reference sequence).

In its sample, this clonotype was seen many times. The rearrangement links TRBV7-9 to TRBJ1-2; D is ambiguous. Trimming removed 1 base at V and 2 bases at J, with 8 bases between. CDR3 size: 14 residues. Germline values: CDR1 SEHNR, CDR2 FQNEAQ (reference sequence). The CDR3 reads CASSLESPNYGYTF. The CDR3 DNA reads as TGTGCCAGCAGCTTAGAATCACCGAACTATGGCTACACCTTC.

The chain uses TRBV7-9 and TRBJ2-5, with 9 bases identical to TRBD2. Germline-derived CDR1 and CDR2 are SEHNR and FQNEAQ (reference sequence). This CDR3 comprises 14 residues. V lost 7 bases to trimming and J lost 8 bases; unmatched junction nucleotides: 11. CDR3: CASNLEGSGRTQYF. For the CDR3, the DNA is TGTGCCAGCAACCTCGAGGGTAGCGGGAGAACCCAGTACTTC.

V gene TRBV20-1 combines with J gene TRBJ2-7, with a weak D call TRBD2 (5 bases). The germline V gene encodes CDR1 DFQATT and CDR2 SNEGSKA (reference sequence). The CDR3 loop spans 16 amino acids. V was cut by 3 bases and J by 2 bases, with 20 bases left in between. The CDR3 loop is CSASGGFSGKPYEQYF. The DNA of the CDR3 is TGCAGTGCTAGTGGCGGGTTTTCAGGAAAGCCCTACGAGCAGTACTTC.

This clonotype was seen more than once but under ten times. The chain recombines TRBV2 with TRBJ1-1, with D hard to call. V was trimmed by 5 bases and J by 1 base, leaving 5 bases between them. CDR3 length: 12 residues. Germline V gene sequence: CDR1 SNHLY, CDR2 FYNNEI. In nucleotides, the CDR3 is TGTGCCAGCAGTTGGACGAACACTGAAGCTTTCTTT. Translation gives CASSWTNTEAFF.

The gene calls are TRBV20-1 and TRBJ2-5; 7 bases fit TRBD2. V was clipped by 3 bases and J by 5 bases; unmatched bases: 9. CDR3 length: 14 residues. The germline CDR1 and CDR2 sequences are DFQATT and SNEGSKA (reference sequence). The chain's CDR3 is CSARPRTSSETQYF. In nucleotides, the CDR3 is TGCAGTGCTAGGCCCCGGACTAGTAGTGAGACCCAGTACTTC.

This clonotype showed up many times. The V and J genes are TRBV28 and TRBJ1-6, with TRBD1 matching 7 bases. The CDR3 has 14 amino acids. CDR1 is MDHEN, CDR2 SYDVKM, per germline. J was trimmed by 7 bases and V by 6 bases; bases with no gene match: 6. The CDR3 DNA follows: TGTGCCAGCAGCAGGGGGGATAGGAATTCACCCCTCCACTTT. The encoded protein is CASSRGDRNSPLHF.

This clonotype came up a few times. The V call is TRBV2, the J call TRBJ2-3, with 11 bases lining up with TRBD2. J lost 4 bases, V lost 9 bases, and 0 bases had no gene match. Germline loops: CDR1 SNHLY, CDR2 FYNNEI. CDR3 length: 12 residues. CDR3 coding DNA: TGTGCCAGACTAGCGGGGGCAGATACGCAGTATTTT. Amino acids: CARLAGADTQYF.

This clonotype has only a few counts. The genes are TRBV20-1 and TRBJ2-5; D may correspond to TRBD1 or TRBD2 (5 bases each). The V end was cut by 5 bases, the J end by 0 bases, with 13 bases between. This CDR3 is built from 14 residues. Germline CDR1 DFQATT, CDR2 SNEGSKA (reference sequence). The chain's CDR3 is CSASPGTYQETQYF. The CDR3 nucleotides read TGCAGTGCTTCCCCGGGGACGTACCAAGAGACCCAGTACTTC.